The present entry profiles one T cell receptor (beta chain) with its context. Germline V lookup: CDR1 MNHEY, CDR2 SMNVEV (reference sequence). The V and J ends lost 4 bases and 7 bases respectively, with 10 bases between them. The CDR3 extends over 12 amino acids. TCRdb's table, derived via immunoSEQ multiplex PCR, lists solely in-frame clones and lacks some. This sample has tens of thousands of clones, with roughly four fifths found just once. This specimen belongs to a study of T cells in localized non-small cell lung cancer. This TCR came from a woman aged 35 to 70 with stage I lung adenocarcinoma. The chain joins TRBV27 to TRBJ2-5, with unresolved D. This material consisted of peripheral blood, taken before any cancer treatment. CDR3 DNA sequence: TGTGCCAGCAGTTCCTTAGATGGGACCCAGTACTTC. This codes for CASSSLDGTQYF.